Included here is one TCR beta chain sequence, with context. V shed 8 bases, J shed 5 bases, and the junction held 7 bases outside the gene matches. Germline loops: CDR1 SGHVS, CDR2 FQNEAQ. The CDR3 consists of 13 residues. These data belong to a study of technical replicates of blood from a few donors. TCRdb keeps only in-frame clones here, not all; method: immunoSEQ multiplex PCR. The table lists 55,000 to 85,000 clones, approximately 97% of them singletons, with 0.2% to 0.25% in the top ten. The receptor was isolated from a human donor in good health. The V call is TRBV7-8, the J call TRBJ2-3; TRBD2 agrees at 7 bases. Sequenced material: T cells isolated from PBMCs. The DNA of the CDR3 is TGTGCCAGCGGCGGGAGCTTCGAAGATACGCAGTATTTT. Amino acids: CASGGSFEDTQYF.